Sequencing of this TCR beta chain was carried out in a study of T cell responses to AZD1222 COVID-19 vaccine. Regarding the study as a whole: Spike-specific TCR breadth and depth both grew after two AZD1222 doses.

The V and J ends lost 7 bases and 2 bases respectively, with 11 bases between them. This CDR3 is built from 13 residues. Comments on this clone: As yet, its antigen is unknown.

Assay used: immunoSEQ multiplex PCR; TCRdb lists only in-frame clones, some missing. The profile shows 75,000 to 95,000 clones, approximately 90% of them singletons. The sequence was collected from an adult who received the AZD1222 COVID-19 vaccine. The sequencing used peripheral blood, collected 28 days after the second AZD1222 dose. V gene TRBV12-3 or TRBV12-4 combines with J gene TRBJ1-1, with unresolved D. The CDR3 sequence is CASNPGLNTEAFF. CDR3 bases: TGTGCCAGCAATCCGGGCTTAAACACTGAAGCTTTCTTT.